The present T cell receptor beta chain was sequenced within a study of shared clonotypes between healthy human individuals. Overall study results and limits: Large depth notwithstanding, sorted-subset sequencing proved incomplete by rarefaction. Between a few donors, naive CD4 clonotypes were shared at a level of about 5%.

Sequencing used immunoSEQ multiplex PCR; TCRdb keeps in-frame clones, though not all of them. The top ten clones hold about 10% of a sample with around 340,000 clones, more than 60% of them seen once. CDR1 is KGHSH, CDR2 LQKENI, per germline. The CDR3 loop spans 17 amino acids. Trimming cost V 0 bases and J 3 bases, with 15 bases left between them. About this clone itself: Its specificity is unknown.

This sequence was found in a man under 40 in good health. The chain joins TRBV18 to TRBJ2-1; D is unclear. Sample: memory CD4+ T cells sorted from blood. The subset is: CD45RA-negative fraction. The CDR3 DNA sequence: TGTGCCAGCTCACCACCGGACCCGTCCTTGGGCTACAATGAGCAGTTCTTC. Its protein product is CASSPPDPSLGYNEQFF.